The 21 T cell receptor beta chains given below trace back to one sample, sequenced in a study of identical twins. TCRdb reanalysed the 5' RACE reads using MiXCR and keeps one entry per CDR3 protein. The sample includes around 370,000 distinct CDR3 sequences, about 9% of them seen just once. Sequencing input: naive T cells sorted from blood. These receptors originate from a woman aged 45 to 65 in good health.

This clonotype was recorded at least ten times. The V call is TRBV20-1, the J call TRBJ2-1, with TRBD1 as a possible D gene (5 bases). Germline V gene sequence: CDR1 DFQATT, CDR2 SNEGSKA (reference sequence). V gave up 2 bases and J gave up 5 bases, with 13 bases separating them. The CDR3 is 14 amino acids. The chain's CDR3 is CSARWGGGHNEQFF. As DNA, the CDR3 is TGCAGTGCTAGATGGGGCGGCGGCCACAATGAGCAGTTCTTC.

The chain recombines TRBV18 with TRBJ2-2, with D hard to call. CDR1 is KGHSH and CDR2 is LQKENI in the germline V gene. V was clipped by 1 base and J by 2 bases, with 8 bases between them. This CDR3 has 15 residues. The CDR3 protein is CASSPRKENTGELFF. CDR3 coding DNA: TGTGCCAGCTCACCACGGAAGGAAAACACCGGGGAGCTGTTTTTT.

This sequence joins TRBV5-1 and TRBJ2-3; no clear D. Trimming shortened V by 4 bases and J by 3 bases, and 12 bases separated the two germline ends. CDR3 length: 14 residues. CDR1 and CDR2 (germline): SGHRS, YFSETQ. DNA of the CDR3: TGCGCCAGCAGCCCTGGGCAGAGGACAGATACGCAGTATTTT. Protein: CASSPGQRTDTQYF.

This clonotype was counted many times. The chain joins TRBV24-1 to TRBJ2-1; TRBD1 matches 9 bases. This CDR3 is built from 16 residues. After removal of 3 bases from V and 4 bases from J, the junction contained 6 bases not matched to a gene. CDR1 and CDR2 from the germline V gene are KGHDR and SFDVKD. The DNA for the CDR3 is TGTGCCACCAGTGATCCCGACAGGGGGGCATACAATGAGCAGTTCTTC. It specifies CATSDPDRGAYNEQFF.

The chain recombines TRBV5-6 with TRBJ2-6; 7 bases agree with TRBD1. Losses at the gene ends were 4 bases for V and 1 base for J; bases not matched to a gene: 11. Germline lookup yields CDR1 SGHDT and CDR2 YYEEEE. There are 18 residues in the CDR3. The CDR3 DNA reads TGTGCCAGCAGCGAATTGGATACGACAGGGTCTGGGGCCAACGTCCTGACTTTC. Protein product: CASSELDTTGSGANVLTF.

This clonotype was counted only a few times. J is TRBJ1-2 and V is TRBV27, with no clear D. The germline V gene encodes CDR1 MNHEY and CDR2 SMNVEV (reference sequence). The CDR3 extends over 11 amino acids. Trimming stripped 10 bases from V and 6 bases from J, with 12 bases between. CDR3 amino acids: CATESGNGYTF. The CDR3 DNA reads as TGTGCCACAGAGAGCGGGAATGGCTACACCTTC.

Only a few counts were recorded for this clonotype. The CDR3 protein is CASSREGTLETQYF. The DNA for the CDR3 is TGTGCCAGCAGCCGAGAGGGGACGTTAGAGACCCAGTACTTC. This chain connects TRBV7-9 to TRBJ2-5; D is tentatively TRBD1 or TRBD2 (5 bases each). This CDR3 has 14 amino acids. Trimming stripped 5 bases from V and 4 bases from J, with 14 bases between. Germline assignment: CDR1 SEHNR and CDR2 FQNEAQ (reference sequence).

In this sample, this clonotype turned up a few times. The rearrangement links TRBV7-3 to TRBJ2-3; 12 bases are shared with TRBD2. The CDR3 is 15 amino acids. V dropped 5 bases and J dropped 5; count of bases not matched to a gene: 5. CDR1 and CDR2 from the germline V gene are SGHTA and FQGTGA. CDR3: CASSLAGGPGDTQYF. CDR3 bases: TGTGCCAGCAGCCTAGCGGGAGGGCCTGGAGATACGCAGTATTTT.

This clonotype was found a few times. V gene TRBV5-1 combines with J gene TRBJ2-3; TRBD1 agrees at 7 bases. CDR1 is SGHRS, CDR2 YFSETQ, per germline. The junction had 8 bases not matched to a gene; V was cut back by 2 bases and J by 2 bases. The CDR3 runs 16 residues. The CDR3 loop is CASSFLTGVNTDTQYF. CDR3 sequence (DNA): TGCGCCAGCAGCTTCCTCACAGGGGTAAACACAGATACGCAGTATTTT.

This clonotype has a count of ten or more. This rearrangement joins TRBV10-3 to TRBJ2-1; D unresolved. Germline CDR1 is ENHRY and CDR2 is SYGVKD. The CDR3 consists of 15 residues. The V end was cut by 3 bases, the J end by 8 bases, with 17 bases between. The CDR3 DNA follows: TGTGCCATCAGTGATATCTCCCCGGACGACGATGAGCAGTTCTTC. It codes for CAISDISPDDDEQFF.

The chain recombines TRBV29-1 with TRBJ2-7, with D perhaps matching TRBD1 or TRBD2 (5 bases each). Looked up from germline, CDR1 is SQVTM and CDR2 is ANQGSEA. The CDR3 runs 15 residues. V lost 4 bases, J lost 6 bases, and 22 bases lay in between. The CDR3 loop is CSVGDLRDLTGEQYF. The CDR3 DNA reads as TGCAGCGTTGGAGATCTCCGGGACCTAACGGGCGAGCAGTACTTC.

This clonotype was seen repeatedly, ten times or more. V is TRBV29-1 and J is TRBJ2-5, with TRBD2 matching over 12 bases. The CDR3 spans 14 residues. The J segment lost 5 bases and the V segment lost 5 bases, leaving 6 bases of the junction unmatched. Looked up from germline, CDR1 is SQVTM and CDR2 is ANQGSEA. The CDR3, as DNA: TGCAGCGTTAGAGGACTAGCGGGATTGGAGACCCAGTACTTC. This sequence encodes CSVRGLAGLETQYF.

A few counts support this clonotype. In DNA form, the CDR3 reads TGTGCCAGCAGTTTAGGCGTGGCTAGAAACACCATATATTTT. This gives the protein CASSLGVARNTIYF. V usage is TRBV12-3 or TRBV12-4 and J usage is TRBJ1-3; D is undetermined. The CDR3 consists of 14 residues. V lost 1 base, J lost 5 bases, and 9 bases lay in between.

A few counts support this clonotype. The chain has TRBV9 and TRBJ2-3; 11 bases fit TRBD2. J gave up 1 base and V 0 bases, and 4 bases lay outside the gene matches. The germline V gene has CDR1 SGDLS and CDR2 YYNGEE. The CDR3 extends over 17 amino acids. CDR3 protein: CASSVAELAGGTDTQYF. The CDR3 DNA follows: TGTGCCAGCAGCGTAGCCGAACTAGCGGGAGGCACAGATACGCAGTATTTT.

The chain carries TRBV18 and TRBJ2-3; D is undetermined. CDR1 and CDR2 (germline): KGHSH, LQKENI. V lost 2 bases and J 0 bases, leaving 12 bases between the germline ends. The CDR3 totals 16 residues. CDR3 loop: CASSPESALSTDTQYF. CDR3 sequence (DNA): TGTGCCAGCTCACCAGAGTCAGCTTTAAGCACAGATACGCAGTATTTT.

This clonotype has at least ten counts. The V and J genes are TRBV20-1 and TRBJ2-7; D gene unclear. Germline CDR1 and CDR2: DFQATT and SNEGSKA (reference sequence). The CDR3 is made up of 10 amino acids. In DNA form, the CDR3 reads TGCTCCGGAGAGGTGAGGGAGCAGTACGTC. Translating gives CSGEVREQYV.

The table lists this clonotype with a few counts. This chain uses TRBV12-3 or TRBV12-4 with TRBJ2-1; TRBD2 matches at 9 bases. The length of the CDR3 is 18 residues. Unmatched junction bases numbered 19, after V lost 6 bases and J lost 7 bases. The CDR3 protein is CASSRSTGLAVSRNEQFF. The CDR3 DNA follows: TGTGCCAGCAGCCGCTCCACGGGACTAGCAGTATCGCGGAATGAGCAGTTCTTC.

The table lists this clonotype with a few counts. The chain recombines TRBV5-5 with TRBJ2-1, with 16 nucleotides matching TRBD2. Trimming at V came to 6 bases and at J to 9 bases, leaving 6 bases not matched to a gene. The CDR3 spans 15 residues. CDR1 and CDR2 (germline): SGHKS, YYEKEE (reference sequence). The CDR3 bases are TGTGCCAGCATCCCGGGACTAGCGGGAGGGGTTGAGCAGTTCTTC. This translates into CASIPGLAGGVEQFF.

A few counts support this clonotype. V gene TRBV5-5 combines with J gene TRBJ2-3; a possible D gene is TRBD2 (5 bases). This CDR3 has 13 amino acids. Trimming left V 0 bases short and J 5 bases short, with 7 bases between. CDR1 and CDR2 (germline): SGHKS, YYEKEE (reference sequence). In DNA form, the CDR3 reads TGTGCCAGCAGCTTGGACAGCGGAGATACGCAGTATTTT. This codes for CASSLDSGDTQYF.

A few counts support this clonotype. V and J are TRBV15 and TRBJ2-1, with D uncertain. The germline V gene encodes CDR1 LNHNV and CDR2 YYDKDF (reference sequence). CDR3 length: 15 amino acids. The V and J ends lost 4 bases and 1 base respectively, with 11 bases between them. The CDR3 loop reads CATSTGLQSYNEQFF. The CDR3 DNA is TGTGCCACCAGCACAGGCTTACAGTCCTACAATGAGCAGTTCTTC.

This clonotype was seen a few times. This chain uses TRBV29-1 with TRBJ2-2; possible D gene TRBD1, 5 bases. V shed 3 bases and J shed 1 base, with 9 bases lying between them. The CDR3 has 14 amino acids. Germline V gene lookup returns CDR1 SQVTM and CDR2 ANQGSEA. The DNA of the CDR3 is TGCAGCGTTGAGCGGCAGGGGAACACCGGGGAGCTGTTTTTT. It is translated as CSVERQGNTGELFF.